This TCR beta chain derives from a study of cytomegalovirus exposure and HLA in healthy donors. For the study at large: Of the donors genotyped, a few hundred in all, 65% to 90% fell in the Caucasian-associated ancestry cluster.

Germline V lookup: CDR1 ENHRY, CDR2 SYGVKD. This CDR3 is built from 11 residues. Points on this clone: Its specificity is not known. The junction departs from the called germline gene at one end, perhaps through a read error.

Study-wide results and caveats: Upon later analysis, TCR association rates were observed to vary by HLA locus, being highest for DRB1 and lowest for HLA-C. Association of a missense DCLRE1C variant with TCR beta V- and J-gene trimming was reported in a later analysis. A later analysis found common viral pathogens apparently linked to several of the most significant clusters.

The PCR employed 60 Vbeta primers together with 13 Jbeta primers. Repertoires were generated with immunoSEQ multiplex PCR, while TCRdb's copy carries only in-frame clones and drops some. The sample yields under 200,000 clones, approximately 86% seen once. The source is a male donor in good health and CMV-seronegative. Sequenced: PBMCs. J is TRBJ1-2 and V is TRBV10-3; tentatively, D is TRBD1 (6 bases). CDR3 DNA sequence: TGTGCCATCGAACAGGGAAATGGCCACACCTTC. This encodes CAIEQGNGHTF.